The rows below give T cell receptor beta chains drawn from one sample of a study. TCRdb passed the RT-PCR reads through MiXCR, listing each CDR3 protein once. Altogether about 680,000 distinct CDR3 sequences are present, 14% being singletons, with the ten largest covering roughly 4%. The sequenced material came from memory CD4+ T cells from blood. The receptors here all came from a female donor in good health, serving as a healthy control. Both conserved end residues are trimmed from each CDR3. Expanded clones are given a class, and other clones once, few, many or no size at all.

J gene | V gene | clone size | CDR3 protein
TRBJ2-7 | TRBV5-1 | few | ASSLGQGGHYEQY
TRBJ2-3 | TRBV5-8 | . | ASSSTSGLSDTQY
TRBJ2-5 | TRBV6-6 | many | ASNRYRGGEETQY
TRBJ1-5 | TRBV12-3/TRBV12-4 | few | ASSDRRGSNQPQH
TRBJ2-1 | TRBV11-2 | many | ASSLVVSYNEQF
TRBJ2-3 | TRBV18 | . | ASSSTGGDTDTQY
TRBJ2-1 | TRBV7-9 | many | ASSPGLAGANSYNEQF
TRBJ1-3 | TRBV12-3/TRBV12-4 | few | ASSLAQNTIY
TRBJ2-5 | TRBV7-2 | few | ASSLAAQGVKETQY
TRBJ2-5 | TRBV20-1 | . | STLGSGQETQY
TRBJ2-1 | TRBV20-1 | few | SADREAWSNEQF
TRBJ2-3 | TRBV10-2 | . | ASVHGQGKDTQY
TRBJ2-3 | TRBV7-8 | once | ASSLGVGFGTDTQY
TRBJ2-1 | TRBV5-1 | . | ASSPGPQGSSNEQF
TRBJ1-1 | TRBV28 | . | ASIEFTEAF
TRBJ1-6 | TRBV12-3/TRBV12-4 | few | ASSLRDRNSPLH
TRBJ2-1 | TRBV20-1 | . | SANRAGGEQF
TRBJ2-3 | TRBV20-1 | few | SARTGTTSQDTQY
TRBJ1-1 | TRBV10-3 | many | AISGTGTTEAF
TRBJ2-7 | TRBV12-3/TRBV12-4 | . | ASIGTGTGGYEQY
TRBJ1-1 | TRBV7-3 | few | ASSPGQGEGAF
TRBJ2-1 | TRBV6-1 | . | ASRRSPGSEQF
TRBJ2-7 | TRBV12-3/TRBV12-4 | few | ASSRDRKSYEQY
TRBJ1-1 | TRBV6-1 | few | ASSEERGGEAF
TRBJ2-1 | TRBV7-3 | few | ASSFVSGMYNEQF
TRBJ1-2 | TRBV20-1 | many | SAGRQAGGYGYT
TRBJ2-4 | TRBV20-1 | . | SAATGTSGSEQY
TRBJ2-2 | TRBV15 | many | ATKKTGPNTGELF
TRBJ1-5 | TRBV20-1 | few | SGGPGTGHQPQH
TRBJ1-6 | TRBV5-5 | many | ASSTLQGYSPLH
TRBJ1-2 | TRBV4-3 | . | ASSQDRTTNYGYT
TRBJ2-7 | TRBV6-1 | . | ASRALAGPYEQY
TRBJ2-1 | TRBV19 | few | ASSMPGLAGGWEQF
TRBJ1-1 | TRBV20-1 | few | SASSLGQSIEAF
TRBJ1-1 | TRBV6-2/TRBV6-3 | . | ASRSQWAGYTEAF